Described below is a single T cell receptor (beta chain) sequence and its context. The antigen is not known. This entry is derived from a study of PD-L1 blockade in urothelial cancer. For the study at large: The patients had undergone anywhere from 0 to 3 prior chemotherapy regimens. General study findings and limits: Better progression-free and overall survival followed lower pretreatment blood clonality.

Profiling relied on immunoSEQ multiplex PCR, and the TCRdb table lists in-frame clones only, not all of them. This sample carries around 38,000 clones, approximately 86% of them seen once, and the ten largest clones take roughly 23%. This sample's time point: peripheral blood 6 weeks after treatment start. Pretreatment and on-treatment blood mononuclear cell samples were taken, totaling between 1 and 8 time points per patient. J was trimmed by 5 bases and V by 5 bases; bases with no gene match: 11. Germline-derived CDR1 and CDR2 are LNHDA and SQIVND (reference sequence). The CDR3 consists of 16 residues.

Sample: PBMCs, taken around atezolizumab (anti-PD-L1) treatment. The chain recombines TRBV19 with TRBJ2-1, with 8 nucleotides matching TRBD2. This clonotype originated in a man aged 55 to 69 with urothelial cancer. CDR3 sequence: CASSDWWTSSNNEQFF. The CDR3 DNA reads as TGTGCCAGTAGTGACTGGTGGACTAGCAGCAACAATGAGCAGTTCTTC.